This T cell receptor (beta chain) was obtained from a study of CD8+CD57+ T cells in acquired aplastic anemia (dated by TCRdb to the late 2010s). The study in broad terms: Extracted DNA from sorted CD4+ and CD8+ cells averaged about 3.4 ug, ranging from roughly 0.17 to 27.4 ug. A CD8+CD57+ expansion meant a frequency higher than the mean frequency seen in healthy subjects. What the authors observed across the whole study: Patients and healthy controls showed no significant difference in CD8+ Simpson's diversity (P=0.060). Around 31 CD8+ CDR3 sequences were shared between patients and controls but appeared highly expressed in patients and within their immunodominant clones.

With regard to this clonotype: What antigen it recognizes has not been identified. No qualities accompany the bases; no much larger clone lies one base away.

Genomic DNA served as template for TCR beta VDJ combination and CDR3 sequence profiling. An Illumina HiSeq 2000 was used for TCR repertoire sequencing. Under the source paper's analysis protocol: TRBV/TRBJ rearrangement plots, CDR3 size and DJ length profiles, and Simpson's diversity index were used to assess repertoires. Whichever DNA sequence was most abundant in the deep sequencing data was defined as the immunodominant clone. CDR3 amino acid sequences were checked for sharing between subjects and were compared against published repertoires and the VDJdb database. Using fastp trimming at Q25 and MiXCR clonotype assembly, TCRdb reanalyzed the public sequencing data and kept in-frame beta chains. All rows with the same CDR3 protein become a single entry with the most common DNA and genes. The V and J calls here are based on TCRdb, not the publication. The sample profile shows around 500,000 distinct CDR3 sequences; 25% to 40% of them were found once. The leading ten clones occupy 0.82% of the sample.

Counted from cysteine to phenylalanine, this CDR3 has 17 amino acids. CDR3 DNA only is kept here, 51 bases in frame from base 1. The germline V gene supplies CDR1 SGHVS and CDR2 FQNEAQ. Trimmed from V: 2 bases; trimmed from J: 4 bases; junction bases lacking a gene match: 10. The patients picked for sequencing were ones in whom flow cytometry had shown an expansion of CD8+CD57+ cells. Severe acquired aplastic anemia was diagnosed in all patients according to International Study of Aplastic Anemia and Agranulocytosis and Camitta criteria. At the time blood was sampled, none of the patients had received any therapy. In the study, sorted CD4+ and CD8+ blood T cells from patients with severe aplastic anemia and from healthy subjects underwent deep sequencing of TCR repertoires. Patients were enrolled in the USA under clinicaltrials.gov protocols 00001620, 01623167, 00001397, 00071045, 00081523 and 00961064. Ficoll-Paque density gradient centrifugation was used to isolate peripheral blood mononuclear cells. Before DNA extraction, CD4+ and CD8+ T cells were sorted by FACS or by magnetic beads.

The chain is assembled from TRBV7-8 and TRBJ1-3; 8 bases in the junction line up with TRBD1. The source material was sorted CD4+, CD8+, or CD8+CD57+ T cells (not recorded which) from PBMCs. The source of this sequence is a human donor with aplastic anemia. The CDR3 protein is CASSLNSQGVKGNTIYF. The bases are TGTGCCAGCAGCTTAAATTCACAGGGGGTAAAAGGAAACACCATATATTTT.